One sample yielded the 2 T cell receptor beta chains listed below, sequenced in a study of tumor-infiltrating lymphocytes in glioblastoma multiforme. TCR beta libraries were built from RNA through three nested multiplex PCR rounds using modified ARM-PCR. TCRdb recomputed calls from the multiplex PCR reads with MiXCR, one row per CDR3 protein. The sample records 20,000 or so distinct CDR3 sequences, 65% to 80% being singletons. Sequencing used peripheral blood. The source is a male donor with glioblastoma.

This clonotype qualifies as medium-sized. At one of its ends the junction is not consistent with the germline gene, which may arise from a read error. The DNA for the CDR3 is TGTGCCGGCAGCGCCCGACTAGGCAATGAGCAGTTCTTC. It encodes CAGSARLGNEQFF. The chain is built from TRBV11-2 and TRBJ2-1, with D tentatively TRBD2 (6 bases). The CDR3 covers 13 residues. The V gene's germline CDR1 is SGHAT and CDR2 FQNNGV.

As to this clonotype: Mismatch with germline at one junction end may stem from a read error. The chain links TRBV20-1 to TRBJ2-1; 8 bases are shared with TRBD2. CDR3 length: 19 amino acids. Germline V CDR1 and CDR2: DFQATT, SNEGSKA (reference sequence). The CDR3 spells CSTSGRGSGSEISYIEQFF. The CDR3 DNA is TGCAGTACTAGTGGTCGCGGCAGCGGGAGTGAGATCTCCTACATTGAGCAGTTCTTC.